What follows describes a single T cell receptor beta chain. This entry comes from a study of long-term antiretroviral therapy in people with HIV. This CDR3 has 17 residues. V lost 2 bases to trimming and J lost 6 bases, with 20 bases between them. Germline V CDR1 and CDR2: SNHLY, FYNNEI. The assay, immunoSEQ v3.0, was run at survey level. The data were produced by immunoSEQ multiplex PCR, yet TCRdb's version contains in-frame clones alone and is incomplete. The sample has some 31,000 clones; approximately 80% are singletons. V and J are TRBV2 and TRBJ2-1; weak D call: TRBD2 (7 bases). The sample consisted of unsorted PBMCs, taken 3.1 years after starting antiretroviral therapy. The TCR was taken from a woman aged 45-65 years with HIV. CDR3 in DNA: TGTGCCAGCAGTGAAAATTTGGCGGGGGCCACTCCCAATGAGCAGTTCTTC. Translating gives CASSENLAGATPNEQFF.